This T cell receptor beta chain was recorded in a study of chemoradiotherapy in HPV16-positive cancers. Whole-study context: A couple of HPV16-positive patients' cells yielded candidate HPV-specific clones and common motifs.

The germline gives CDR1 SGHAT, CDR2 FQNNGV. The CDR3 sequence is 18 residues long. V lost 3 bases and J lost 8; bases outside the gene matches: 13. Repertoires were sampled repeatedly during chemoradiotherapy. Study observations and caveats: Non-HPV-specific T cells did not expand in tumors during treatment, whereas candidate HPV-specific clones and E7-related motifs did.

Method: immunoSEQ multiplex PCR; TCRdb's copy keeps in-frame clones and lacks some. The table records roughly 6,400 clones, 75% to 90% of them present only once. With regard to this clone: No antigen is known for it.

The TCR originated in a human donor with HPV-associated anogenital cancer. The sequencing here drew on tumor tissue, taken from a patient who underwent chemoradiotherapy. The chain employs TRBV11-2 and TRBJ2-3; 14 bases are shared with TRBD2. CDR3 coding DNA: TGTGCCAGCAGCTTTGAGGCCACCGGGACTAGCGGGAGAGCTACGCAGTATTTT. The encoded protein is CASSFEATGTSGRATQYF.